The next 13 T cell receptor beta chains were all read from a single sample in a study of blood T cell repertoires in COVID-19. The data were produced by immunoSEQ multiplex PCR, yet TCRdb's version contains in-frame clones alone and is incomplete. Altogether a few hundred thousand clones are present, about 87% being singletons, with the ten largest covering roughly 10%. Material for sequencing was PBMCs or T cells enriched from blood (not recorded which). These receptors all stem from a woman aged 50 to 65 who had recovered from COVID-19.

V is TRBV30 and J is TRBJ1-2; TRBD1 might be the D (6 bases). CDR1 GTSNPN and CDR2 SVGIG come from the germline V gene (reference sequence). CDR3 length: 12 amino acids. V gave up 3 bases and J gave up 8 bases, with 13 bases separating them. The CDR3 is CAWSRQVGGYTF. CDR3 nucleotides: TGTGCCTGGAGCCGACAGGTGGGCGGCTACACCTTC.

This chain connects TRBV6-5 to TRBJ1-2; 10 nucleotides match TRBD1. Per germline, CDR1 MNHEY and CDR2 SVGAGI. The CDR3 length is 13 residues. The junction had 1 base not matched to a gene; V was cut back by 5 bases and J by 4 bases. CDR3 loop: CASSRTGGYGYTF. The DNA of the CDR3 is TGTGCCAGCAGTAGGACAGGGGGCTATGGCTACACCTTC.

The chain is built from TRBV19 and TRBJ2-7; perhaps TRBD1 as D (6 bases). The CDR3 runs 14 residues. Germline CDR1 and CDR2: LNHDA and SQIVND (reference sequence). The V and J ends lost 3 bases and 2 bases respectively, with 11 bases between them. The CDR3: CASSMGQRTYEQYF. CDR3 DNA sequence: TGTGCCAGTAGTATGGGACAAAGGACCTACGAGCAGTACTTC.

Remarks on this clone: The same CDR3 can be traced to other DNA sequences in this sample. This chain uses TRBV7-9 with TRBJ1-2, with D possibly being TRBD1 (5 bases). The germline V gene has CDR1 SEHNR and CDR2 FQNEAQ (reference sequence). Trimming took 5 bases from V and 0 from J, leaving 10 bases between them. CDR3 length equals 14 residues. CDR3 coding DNA: TGTGCCAGCAGCCTGGGGGGTTCTAACTATGGCTACACCTTC. It translates to CASSLGGSNYGYTF.

The chain is built from TRBV6-5 and TRBJ2-2, with 8 bases identical to TRBD1. The CDR3 sequence is 15 residues long. The ends lost 5 bases at V and 6 bases at J; junction bases unmatched: 8. Germline loops: CDR1 MNHEY, CDR2 SVGAGI. CDR3 in DNA: TGTGCCAGCAGTCAAAAGACAGGGGAATCCGGGGAGCTGTTTTTT. Translating it yields CASSQKTGESGELFF.

The rearrangement joins TRBV7-6 to TRBJ2-1; possibly TRBD1 for D (8 bases). Trimming took off 3 bases at V and 5 bases at J, with 17 bases between the two ends. In germline, CDR1 is SGHVS, CDR2 FNYEAQ. The CDR3 loop spans 16 amino acids. The CDR3 is CASSFDTGGRDNEQFF. As DNA, the CDR3 is TGTGCCAGCAGCTTTGACACAGGGGGGAGGGACAATGAGCAGTTCTTC.

The chain has TRBV3-1 (or the pseudogene TRBV3-2) and TRBJ2-5, with no clear D. V lost 1 base, J lost 2 bases, and 8 bases lay in between. This CDR3 is built from 14 residues. Germline V gene lookup returns CDR1 LGHDT and CDR2 YNNKEL (reference sequence). CDR3 sequence reads: CASSQGRRQETQYF. CDR3 nucleotides: TGTGCCAGCAGCCAAGGGCGGAGACAAGAGACCCAGTACTTC.

Remarks on this clone: The sample carries other DNA sequences with the same CDR3. This chain connects TRBV19 to TRBJ1-4; D is perhaps TRBD1 (6 bases). This CDR3 comprises 15 residues. V was clipped by 5 bases and J by 3 bases, with 13 bases between them. Germline assignment: CDR1 LNHDA and CDR2 SQIVND (reference sequence). The CDR3 DNA sequence: TGTGCCAGTAGTGAGAGGACAGTCTCTAATGAAAAACTGTTTTTT. Protein sequence: CASSERTVSNEKLFF.

The chain is built from TRBV15 and TRBJ2-1, with a tentative D call TRBD1 (6 bases). V was shortened by 0 bases and J by 3 bases, with 15 bases between the two germline ends. This CDR3 has 17 amino acids. The germline CDR1 and CDR2 sequences are LNHNV and YYDKDF (reference sequence). This CDR3 is CATSREGRIRGYNEQFF. CDR3 DNA: TGTGCCACCAGCAGAGAAGGACGGATCAGGGGCTACAATGAGCAGTTCTTC.

This clone showed up just once. V gene TRBV6-2 or TRBV6-3 combines with J gene TRBJ1-5; 8 positions match TRBD1. The germline CDR1 and CDR2 sequences are MNHEY and SVGEGT. CDR3 size: 15 residues. Trimming at V came to 2 bases and at J to 6 bases, leaving 6 bases not matched to a gene. The CDR3 DNA sequence: TGTGCCAGCAGTTACCAGGGGGCGACGAGTCAGCCCCAGCATTTT. Its protein product is CASSYQGATSQPQHF.

This rearrangement joins TRBV27 to TRBJ2-3; a weak D match, TRBD1 (6 bases). CDR1 and CDR2 from the germline V gene are MNHEY and SMNVEV (reference sequence). This CDR3 comprises 15 residues. V was trimmed by 8 bases and J by 5 bases, leaving 20 bases between them. CDR3 bases: TGTGCCAGCGCCCCGGGACATCAATATGGAGATACGCAGTATTTT. Translation: CASAPGHQYGDTQYF.

Note on this clone: The identical CDR3 is also encoded by other nucleotide sequences in the sample. The chain joins TRBV5-1 to TRBJ2-3; the D gene is possibly TRBD2 (6 bases). Germline CDR1 SGHRS, CDR2 YFSETQ. This CDR3 spans 15 amino acids. The ends were cut back, 0 bases at V and 0 bases at J, with 8 bases in the middle. The CDR3 spells CASSLAGGSTDTQYF. CDR3 nucleotides: TGCGCCAGCAGCTTGGCCGGGGGAAGCACAGATACGCAGTATTTT. Using reference TRBV5-1 and TRBJ2-3 for the parts outside the CDR3, the full variable domain is KAGVTQTPRYLIKTRGQQVTLSCSPISGHRSVSWYQQTPGQGLQFLFEYFSETQRNKGNFPGRFSGRQFSNSRSEMNVSTLELGDSALYLCASSLAGGSTDTQYFGPGTRLTVL.

The chain combines TRBV30 with TRBJ1-2; 7 nucleotides line up with TRBD1. CDR1 and CDR2 from the germline V gene are GTSNPN and SVGIG (reference sequence). The J segment lost 3 bases and the V segment lost 8 bases, leaving 6 bases of the junction unmatched. The CDR3 runs to 12 residues. CDR3 amino acids: CAREQGYYGYTF. The CDR3 nucleotides are TGTGCCCGAGAACAGGGGTACTATGGCTACACCTTC.